This T cell receptor beta chain comes out of a study of blood T cell repertoires in COVID-19. On the study more broadly: T cells, B-cell-depleted T cells, or PBMCs supplied cDNA or gDNA.

Original analysis: Cell counts per sample came from amplifying reference gene primers. Assay: immunoSEQ multiplex PCR; the TCRdb copy retains only in-frame clones and omits some. The D gene and trimming were derived from the DNA, and the V and J assignments and clone size from that table. The data contain over 200,000 clones, 80% to 90% of them singletons. Germline V gives CDR1 MDHEN, CDR2 SYDVKM. With 3 bases removed from V and 6 bases from J, the gap between germline ends came to 21 bases. The CDR3 runs to 18 residues. The clonotype was recovered from an elderly man with acute or convalescent COVID-19. The sample consisted of peripheral blood. V and J are TRBV28 and TRBJ1-6; D is possibly TRBD1 (6 bases). This CDR3 is CASSFLPSGGAGNSPLHF. Written as DNA, the CDR3 is TGTGCCAGCAGTTTTCTCCCCTCGGGGGGGGCAGGTAATTCACCCCTCCACTTT. Supplemented by reference TRBV28 and TRBJ1-6, the full variable domain reads DVKVTQSSRYLVKRTGEKVFLECVQDMDHENMFWYRQDPGLGLRLIYFSYDVKMKEKGDIPEGYSVSREKKERFSLILESASTNQTSMYLCASSFLPSGGAGNSPLHFGNGTRLTVT.